The 23 T cell receptor beta chains below all came from one sample that was sequenced in a study of blood T cell repertoires in COVID-19. Data came from immunoSEQ multiplex PCR; TCRdb stores just in-frame clones and leaves some out. This sample carries 150,000 to 200,000 clones, roughly nine tenths of them seen once, and the ten largest clones take 2.1%. Sequencing input: peripheral blood. The source of these receptors is a man aged 70 or older with active or convalescent COVID-19.

This clone was observed once. The gene calls are TRBV11-3 and TRBJ2-7; 9 positions match TRBD1. V gave up 10 bases and J gave up 1 base; unmatched junction bases: 14. Per germline, CDR1 SGHNT and CDR2 YENEEA. The CDR3 has 16 residues. CDR3 loop: CATSIHGTGKSYEQYF. The DNA of the CDR3 is TGTGCCACATCGATCCACGGGACAGGGAAATCCTACGAGCAGTACTTC.

This rearrangement joins TRBV5-1 to TRBJ2-6, with no clear D. Germline CDR1 SGHRS, CDR2 YFSETQ. The CDR3 runs 16 residues. Trimming shortened V by 4 bases and J by 4 bases, and 15 bases separated the two germline ends. CDR3 amino acids: CASSPISLAGANVLTF. CDR3 nucleotides: TGCGCCAGCAGCCCAATTTCATTGGCAGGGGCCAACGTCCTGACTTTC. Variable domain in full (rest from reference TRBV5-1 and TRBJ2-6): KAGVTQTPRYLIKTRGQQVTLSCSPISGHRSVSWYQQTPGQGLQFLFEYFSETQRNKGNFPGRFSGRQFSNSRSEMNVSTLELGDSALYLCASSPISLAGANVLTFGAGSRLTVL.

J is TRBJ2-3 and V is TRBV15; the match to TRBD1 covers 12 bases. The CDR3 loop spans 18 amino acids. Germline trimming cut 1 base from V and 4 bases from J; bases unmatched to any gene: 9. The V gene's germline CDR1 is LNHNV and CDR2 YYDKDF (reference sequence). CDR3 coding DNA: TGTGCCACCAGCAGAGTAGGGACAGGGGGCTTTGGGGCAGATACGCAGTATTTT. Translated, it gives CATSRVGTGGFGADTQYF.

The rearrangement uses TRBV30 and TRBJ1-6, with D maybe TRBD1 (5 bases). V was shortened by 8 bases and J by 9 bases, with 20 bases between the two germline ends. This CDR3 is 14 amino acids long. Germline V gene sequence: CDR1 GTSNPN, CDR2 SVGIG (reference sequence). The CDR3 sequence: CAGGGGQGLSPLHF. CDR3 nucleotides: TGTGCCGGGGGGGGAGGCCAAGGGCTTTCACCCCTCCACTTT.

The genes are TRBV19 and TRBJ1-1; D gene unclear. The CDR3 length is 13 residues. Germline V gene sequence: CDR1 LNHDA, CDR2 SQIVND (reference sequence). V was shortened by 3 bases and J by 6 bases, with 11 bases between the two germline ends. CDR3 sequence: CASSIEAPPEAFF. The CDR3 DNA sequence: TGTGCCAGTAGTATTGAGGCACCCCCTGAAGCTTTCTTT.

V and J are TRBV9 and TRBJ2-2, with D maybe TRBD2 (6 bases). Per the germline V gene, CDR1 is SGDLS and CDR2 is YYNGEE. The CDR3 has 15 amino acids. Trimming stripped 4 bases from V and 0 bases from J, with 10 bases between. This CDR3 reads CASSFSGANTGELFF. DNA for the CDR3: TGTGCCAGCAGCTTTAGCGGAGCGAACACCGGGGAGCTGTTTTTT.

This clone appeared once. J is TRBJ2-1 and V is TRBV19; 12 bases fit TRBD2. The V and J ends lost 5 bases and 15 bases, in that order; junction bases with no gene match: 11. The germline V gene encodes CDR1 LNHDA and CDR2 SQIVND (reference sequence). This CDR3 is built from 14 residues. The CDR3 bases are TGTGCCAGTAGTCCTAGGACTAGCGGGAAATGGTGGTTCTTC. Amino acid sequence: CASSPRTSGKWWFF. Together with reference TRBV19 and TRBJ2-1, the CDR3 gives the full variable domain: DGGITQSPKYLFRKEGQNVTLSCEQNLNHDAMYWYRQDPGQGLRLIYYSQIVNDFQKGDIAEGYSVSREKKESFPLTVTSAQKNPTAFYLCASSPRTSGKWWFFGPGTRLTVL.

The chain is built from TRBV15 and TRBJ1-3; a weak D match, TRBD1 (5 bases). This CDR3 has 16 amino acids. Trimming took off 3 bases at V and 0 bases at J, with 12 bases between the two ends. Per the germline V gene, CDR1 is LNHNV and CDR2 is YYDKDF (reference sequence). The CDR3 region has the DNA TGTGCCACCAGCAGGGACGGACAATTCTCTGGAAACACCATATATTTT. Its protein product is CATSRDGQFSGNTIYF.

The chain has TRBV2 and TRBJ1-5; perhaps TRBD1 as D (5 bases). In germline, CDR1 is SNHLY, CDR2 FYNNEI. The CDR3 extends over 16 amino acids. Trimming removed 0 bases from V and 1 base from J, with 10 bases in between. In nucleotides, the CDR3 is TGTGCCAGCAGTGAAGCGGTACAGGCCAGCAATCAGCCCCAGCATTTT. It yields the protein CASSEAVQASNQPQHF.

This chain joins TRBV5-4 and TRBJ1-6; D not certain. Trimming left V 2 bases short and J 6 bases short, with 6 bases between. The CDR3 has 13 amino acids. Germline V gene lookup returns CDR1 SGHNT and CDR2 YYREEE (reference sequence). This CDR3 reads CASSFIGNSPLHF. CDR3 DNA sequence: TGTGCCAGCAGCTTTATCGGTAATTCACCCCTCCACTTT.

This sequence joins TRBV5-4 and TRBJ1-4; tentatively, D is TRBD1 (5 bases). CDR1 is SGHNT, CDR2 YYREEE, per germline (reference sequence). V dropped 4 bases and J dropped 0 bases, with 10 bases sitting between them. The CDR3 has 15 amino acids. As DNA, the CDR3 is TGTGCCAGCAGCCTAACAGGCGCAACTAATGAAAAACTGTTTTTT. Its translation is CASSLTGATNEKLFF.

V and J are TRBV19 and TRBJ1-4; possible D gene TRBD1, 6 bases. The V and J ends lost 7 bases and 10 bases respectively, with 19 bases between them. Germline CDR1 reads LNHDA; CDR2 reads SQIVND (reference sequence). The CDR3 runs to 14 residues. The CDR3 loop reads CASTSRDKRGKLFF. The CDR3 DNA follows: TGTGCCAGTACCTCAAGGGACAAAAGGGGAAAACTGTTTTTT.

The CDR3 bases are TGTGCCAGCAGCTTACCGGCTAGCGGGGGAGAGCTAGCCAAAAACATTCAGTACTTC. It encodes CASSLPASGGELAKNIQYF. The chain recombines TRBV7-9 with TRBJ2-4; 10 nucleotides line up with TRBD2. The CDR3 is 19 amino acids. Germline-derived CDR1 and CDR2 are SEHNR and FQNEAQ (reference sequence). Trimming took 2 bases from V and 0 from J; bases not matched to a gene: 10.

This rearrangement joins TRBV30 to TRBJ1-5, with D possibly matching TRBD1 (6 bases). There are 14 residues in the CDR3. Trimming removed 2 bases from V and 3 bases from J, with 11 bases in between. Germline lookup yields CDR1 GTSNPN and CDR2 SVGIG (reference sequence). The CDR3 here is CAWSPGQFNQPQHF. The DNA for the CDR3 is TGTGCCTGGAGTCCCGGACAGTTCAATCAGCCCCAGCATTTT.

The chain has TRBV11-2 and TRBJ2-5; 12 bases fit TRBD2. J lost 5 bases, V lost 2 bases, and 12 bases had no gene match. CDR1 is SGHAT, CDR2 FQNNGV, per germline. The CDR3 length is 18 residues. The CDR3 coding sequence is TGTGCCAGCAGCTTACAACTACTAGCGGGGGGCCTGTGGGAGACCCAGTACTTC. It yields the protein CASSLQLLAGGLWETQYF.

This chain connects TRBV4-1 to TRBJ2-1; 14 nucleotides match TRBD2. The CDR3 spans 16 residues. Per the germline V gene, CDR1 is MGHRA and CDR2 is YSYEKL. J lost 6 bases, V lost 5 bases, and 6 bases had no gene match. CDR3 coding DNA: TGCGCCAGCAGCTCGAGGGGACTAGCGGGAGTCAATGAGCAGTTCTTC. Its translation: CASSSRGLAGVNEQFF.

The chain uses TRBV3-1 (or the pseudogene TRBV3-2) and TRBJ2-7; 7 bases map to TRBD1. V dropped 2 bases and J dropped 4; count of bases not matched to a gene: 8. CDR1 and CDR2 (germline): LGHDT, YNNKEL (reference sequence). The length of the CDR3 is 15 residues. DNA of the CDR3: TGTGCCAGCAGCCAAAACCCCACAGGGGAGTACGAGCAGTACTTC. Translating it yields CASSQNPTGEYEQYF.

The V gene is TRBV19, the J gene TRBJ1-2; 8 bases align to TRBD1. The trim removed 6 bases at V and 6 bases at J, leaving 6 bases unmatched. The CDR3 covers 13 residues. Germline-derived CDR1 and CDR2 are LNHDA and SQIVND (reference sequence). CDR3 DNA sequence: TGTGCCAGTAGCCCGGACAGGGTTCATGGCTACACCTTC. Residues: CASSPDRVHGYTF. Using reference TRBV19 and TRBJ1-2 for the parts outside the CDR3, the full variable domain is DGGITQSPKYLFRKEGQNVTLSCEQNLNHDAMYWYRQDPGQGLRLIYYSQIVNDFQKGDIAEGYSVSREKKESFPLTVTSAQKNPTAFYLCASSPDRVHGYTFGSGTRLTVV.

The chain recombines TRBV7-9 with TRBJ2-3; TRBD1 is a possible D gene (6 bases). V was clipped by 4 bases and J by 5 bases, with 16 bases between them. Germline loops: CDR1 SEHNR, CDR2 FQNEAQ (reference sequence). This CDR3 has 15 residues. Written as DNA, the CDR3 is TGTGCCAGCAGCTCCACAGGGTTTGAAGGAGATACGCAGTATTTT. Amino acids: CASSSTGFEGDTQYF.

This chain uses TRBV6-5 with TRBJ2-5; D not certain. From germline, CDR1 is MNHEY and CDR2 SVGAGI. V dropped 6 bases and J dropped 2 bases, with 13 bases sitting between them. This CDR3 has 14 amino acids. The CDR3: CASRTSSVQETQYF. CDR3 in DNA: TGTGCCAGCAGAACCTCTTCGGTACAAGAGACCCAGTACTTC.

The chain employs TRBV5-4 and TRBJ1-1; maybe TRBD1 (6 bases). The length of the CDR3 is 16 residues. Germline V gene sequence: CDR1 SGHNT, CDR2 YYREEE (reference sequence). Trimming stripped 1 base from V and 2 bases from J, with 15 bases between. The CDR3 spells CASSLWGGRGNTEAFF. CDR3 coding DNA: TGTGCCAGCAGCTTGTGGGGGGGCAGGGGCAACACTGAAGCTTTCTTT.

In its sample, this clone was seen a few times. The rearrangement links TRBV9 to TRBJ1-3, with 7 positions matching TRBD1. J gave up 4 bases and V 4 bases, and 8 bases lay outside the gene matches. CDR1 and CDR2 from the germline V gene are SGDLS and YYNGEE. The CDR3 loop spans 15 amino acids. The CDR3 DNA sequence: TGTGCCAGCAGCTTACAGACAGGGACGGGAAACACCATATATTTT. Translation gives CASSLQTGTGNTIYF.

The chain has TRBV18 and TRBJ2-7; tentative D call: TRBD1 (6 bases). Germline V lookup: CDR1 KGHSH, CDR2 LQKENI. The V end was cut by 0 bases, the J end by 1 base, with 10 bases between. The CDR3 is made up of 15 amino acids. CDR3 DNA sequence: TGTGCCAGCTCACCACCAGGGGGTAAATCCTACGAGCAGTACTTC. This sequence encodes CASSPPGGKSYEQYF. Full variable domain (remainder filled in from reference TRBV18 and TRBJ2-7): NAGVMQNPRHLVRRRGQEARLRCSPMKGHSHVYWYRQLPEEGLKFMVYLQKENIIDESGMPKERFSAEFPKEGPSILRIQQVVRGDSAAYFCASSPPGGKSYEQYFGPGTRLTVT.